What follows are 23 T cell receptor beta chains derived from one specimen sequenced in a study of T cells in Graves' hyperthyroidism and ophthalmopathy. Amplified regions were TCR beta CDR3 sequences from RNA transcripts. First-round RT-PCR with HTBI primers amplified the TCR CDR3 region. TCRdb recomputed calls from the multiplex PCR reads with MiXCR, one row per CDR3 protein. The repertoire has about 500,000 distinct CDR3 sequences, roughly a sixth of them found once; the top ten carry 25% to 30%. Sequenced: blood. The receptors were gathered from a woman aged 30 to 39 with Graves' ophthalmopathy.

In its sample, this clonotype was seen a few times. V usage is TRBV7-6 and J usage is TRBJ2-1, with TRBD2 identical over 11 bases. The junction had 2 bases not matched to a gene; V was cut back by 1 base and J by 3 bases. CDR1 is SGHVS, CDR2 FNYEAQ, per germline. There are 16 residues in the CDR3. For the CDR3, the DNA is TGTGCCAGCAGCTTAGGGCTAGCGGGAGGCTACAATGAGCAGTTCTTC. Amino acids: CASSLGLAGGYNEQFF.

The chain links TRBV10-3 to TRBJ1-5; TRBD1 aligns across 7 bases. Trimming removed 6 bases from V and 8 bases from J; junction bases left unmatched: 10. CDR3 length equals 14 residues. The germline V gene has CDR1 ENHRY and CDR2 SYGVKD. The CDR3 DNA reads as TGTGCCATCAGAGACGACAGGGCTAGGGAGCCCCAGCATTTT. It yields the protein CAIRDDRAREPQHF.

This clonotype was counted at least ten times. This rearrangement joins TRBV20-1 to TRBJ2-1; 8 bases are a match to TRBD2. J gave up 5 bases and V 5 bases, and 8 bases lay outside the gene matches. Germline V lookup: CDR1 DFQATT, CDR2 SNEGSKA (reference sequence). The CDR3 covers 14 residues. The CDR3 DNA sequence: TGCAGTGCTGGCAGACTAGCGCCCAACAATGAGCAGTTCTTC. Translated: CSAGRLAPNNEQFF.

The V and J genes are TRBV4-3 and TRBJ2-6, with unresolved D. Trimming took off 0 bases at V and 0 bases at J, with 9 bases between the two ends. Germline V gene sequence: CDR1 LGHNA, CDR2 YSLEER. The CDR3 extends over 17 amino acids. In nucleotides, the CDR3 is TGCGCCAGCAGCCAAGAGGTCCAGTTCTCTGGGGCCAACGTCCTGACTTTC. It encodes CASSQEVQFSGANVLTF.

This chain uses TRBV13 with TRBJ2-2; D is uncertain. V was clipped by 2 bases and J by 3 bases, with 4 bases between them. This CDR3 is 13 amino acids long. The V gene's germline CDR1 is PRHDT and CDR2 FYEKMQ (reference sequence). The DNA for the CDR3 is TGTGCCAGCAGCTTATTTCACACCGGGGAGCTGTTTTTT. As protein: CASSLFHTGELFF.

This clonotype was counted between two and nine times. The chain employs TRBV12-3 or TRBV12-4 and TRBJ2-6; D remains unclear. There are 20 residues in the CDR3. With 3 bases removed from V and 0 bases from J, the gap between germline ends came to 21 bases. The CDR3 DNA reads TGTGCCAGCAGTTTGTTCCCTTGGGGTGTAAGAGACTCTGGGGCCAACGTCCTGACTTTC. Protein: CASSLFPWGVRDSGANVLTF.

The chain employs TRBV7-2 and TRBJ2-1; TRBD2 aligns across 10 bases. The CDR3 is made up of 18 amino acids. Germline-derived CDR1 and CDR2 are SGHTA and FQGNSA. V trimming: 4 bases; J trimming: 2 bases; junction bases outside the gene matches: 11. CDR3 loop: CASSYRGGSGGTYNEQFF. The DNA of the CDR3 is TGTGCCAGCAGCTACCGGGGTGGTAGCGGGGGGACCTACAATGAGCAGTTCTTC.

This sequence joins TRBV6-2 or TRBV6-3 and TRBJ2-4; TRBD2 matches at 7 bases. V gave up 6 bases and J gave up 1 base; unmatched junction bases: 9. Germline V gene data show CDR1 as MNHEY and CDR2 as SVGEGT. The CDR3 is made up of 16 amino acids. The CDR3 sequence is CASSPQGAGAKNIQYF. CDR3 DNA: TGTGCCAGCAGCCCGCAGGGAGCGGGGGCCAAAAACATTCAGTACTTC.

Remarks on this clonotype: Germline is not matched at one junction end, which may reflect a read error. This chain links TRBV7-7 with TRBJ2-2, with D perhaps TRBD2 (6 bases). Germline lookup yields CDR1 SSHAT and CDR2 FNYEAQ (reference sequence). CDR3 length equals 14 residues. CDR3 amino acids: CASSLNSGAGELFF. In nucleotides, the CDR3 is TGTGCTAGCAGCTTAAATTCGGGGGCCGGGGAGCTGTTTTTT.

This clonotype showed up many times. The CDR3 is CASNPASGKLFF. In DNA, the CDR3 is TGTGCCAGCAACCCTGCCTCGGGAAAACTGTTTTTT. The rearrangement uses TRBV28 and TRBJ1-4; no clear D. V was pared by 7 bases and J by 10 bases, with 13 bases between. This CDR3 has 12 amino acids. Germline V gene sequence: CDR1 MDHEN, CDR2 SYDVKM.

This clonotype was recorded at least ten times. The chain has TRBV28 and TRBJ1-2; D uncertain. V was pared by 6 bases and J by 4 bases, with 9 bases between. The germline CDR1 and CDR2 sequences are MDHEN and SYDVKM. The CDR3 is 12 residues long. CDR3 bases: TGTGCCAGCAGCTATAAGGTCTATGGCTACACCTTC. It specifies CASSYKVYGYTF.

This clonotype came up many times. This sequence joins TRBV20-1 and TRBJ1-2, with D possibly matching TRBD1 (6 bases). V was pared by 3 bases and J by 1 base, with 18 bases between. This CDR3 contains 16 residues. CDR1 and CDR2 (germline): DFQATT, SNEGSKA (reference sequence). The chain's CDR3 is CSARNREKEGNYGYTF. The CDR3 nucleotides read TGCAGTGCTAGGAACAGGGAGAAAGAGGGTAACTATGGCTACACCTTC.

This clonotype has a handful of counts. The V call is TRBV27, the J call TRBJ1-4, with D hard to call. CDR1 is MNHEY, CDR2 SMNVEV, per germline (reference sequence). The V gene lost 5 bases and the J gene lost 3 bases, with 10 bases spanning the gap. This CDR3 has 14 amino acids. The CDR3 DNA reads TGTGCCAGCAGTAGTTTTAATGCTAATGAAAAACTGTTTTTT. Translation: CASSSFNANEKLFF.

This clonotype has a handful of counts. The rearrangement links TRBV6-1 to TRBJ1-1; maybe TRBD1 (5 bases). V lost 5 bases and J 5 bases, leaving 15 bases between the germline ends. The CDR3 covers 14 residues. Germline V CDR1 and CDR2: MNHNS, SASEGT. The CDR3 protein is CASSPPGGRTEAFF. The CDR3 DNA reads TGTGCCAGCAGTCCTCCGGGGGGGAGGACTGAAGCTTTCTTT.

This clonotype has a count of ten or more. This chain links TRBV7-2 with TRBJ2-5; D might be TRBD1 (6 bases). Trimming left V 2 bases short and J 3 bases short, with 13 bases between. Germline assignment: CDR1 SGHTA and CDR2 FQGNSA. There are 15 residues in the CDR3. The DNA for the CDR3 is TGTGCCAGCAGCTTATGGGGGCAGTTAGAAGAGACCCAGTACTTC. It encodes CASSLWGQLEETQYF.

This chain joins TRBV9 and TRBJ1-5, with D unclear. There are 13 residues in the CDR3. Per the germline V gene, CDR1 is SGDLS and CDR2 is YYNGEE. Between the trimmed V and J ends, which lost 0 bases and 8 bases, there was a span of 9 bases. The DNA for the CDR3 is TGTGCCAGCAGCGTAGCTGGTAAGGAGCCCCAGCATTTT. Amino acid sequence: CASSVAGKEPQHF.

This clonotype was detected many times. The chain couples TRBV7-8 to TRBJ2-5, with 8 positions matching TRBD1. The germline V gene has CDR1 SGHVS and CDR2 FQNEAQ. The CDR3 extends over 15 amino acids. The J segment lost 4 bases and the V segment lost 5 bases, leaving 9 bases of the junction unmatched. CDR3 DNA sequence: TGTGCCAGCAGCCTAACGACAGGGGCGACAGAGACCCAGTACTTC. Translating it yields CASSLTTGATETQYF.

V and J are TRBV3-1 and TRBJ2-2; D tentatively fits TRBD1 or TRBD2 (7 bases each). Germline V lookup: CDR1 LGHDT, CDR2 YNNKEL (reference sequence). V dropped 8 bases and J dropped 4 bases, with 17 bases sitting between them. This CDR3 spans 15 amino acids. The CDR3 DNA sequence: TGTGCCAGCCGCACTCAGGGGGGGGTCACCGGGGAGCTGTTTTTT. It is translated as CASRTQGGVTGELFF.

The table lists this clonotype with a few counts. The chain has TRBV6-5 and TRBJ1-3, with D uncertain. The CDR3 runs to 14 residues. Germline CDR1 reads MNHEY; CDR2 reads SVGAGI. The V end was cut by 0 bases, the J end by 6 bases, with 9 bases between. The CDR3: CASSYSMGPNTIYF. As DNA, the CDR3 is TGTGCCAGCAGTTACTCAATGGGTCCAAACACCATATATTTT.

This clonotype was recorded many times. The J gene is TRBJ2-3, the V gene TRBV12-3 or TRBV12-4; 8 positions match TRBD1. Unmatched junction bases numbered 9, after V lost 5 bases and J lost 2 bases. There are 16 residues in the CDR3. CDR3 in DNA: TGTGCCAGCAGTCAACAGGGGGAACCTTACACAGATACGCAGTATTTT. Protein: CASSQQGEPYTDTQYF.

This clonotype was detected a few times. J is TRBJ2-3 and V is TRBV15; no clear D. The germline V gene encodes CDR1 LNHNV and CDR2 YYDKDF (reference sequence). CDR3 length equals 14 residues. Trimming pared 0 bases from V and 2 bases from J, leaving 6 bases between. The CDR3 reads CATSREALTDTQYF. Here the CDR3 DNA reads TGTGCCACCAGCAGAGAGGCCCTCACAGATACGCAGTATTTT.

The sample holds a few counts of this clonotype. The chain joins TRBV28 to TRBJ1-1, with D unresolved. This CDR3 spans 15 amino acids. Germline values: CDR1 MDHEN, CDR2 SYDVKM. The germline V and J ends were trimmed by 6 bases and 4 bases, with 18 bases remaining between them. The CDR3 region is CASSPPGGSGTEAFF. CDR3 in DNA: TGTGCCAGCAGCCCCCCAGGAGGGTCGGGCACTGAAGCTTTCTTT.

V gene TRBV7-2 combines with J gene TRBJ2-1, with 8 bases aligning to TRBD1. Germline CDR1 SGHTA, CDR2 FQGNSA. V lost 5 bases and J lost 8; bases outside the gene matches: 8. The CDR3 extends over 14 amino acids. The CDR3 DNA reads TGTGCCAGCAGCCGGCAGGGGGCGCGGGATGAGCAGTTCTTC. Amino acids: CASSRQGARDEQFF.